These T cell receptor beta chains were read from a single sample in a study of blood T cells in healthy people across ages. TCRdb reprocessed the 5' RACE reads with MiXCR, giving one entry per CDR3 protein. The sample has 590,000 or so distinct CDR3 sequences, about 30% seen once. Source material: blood. The receptors here all came from an elderly woman in good health. CDR3s include the opening cysteine and the closing phenylalanine or tryptophan. A D gene is named only where the DNA matches it firmly. The listing skips clone size in some rows; elsewhere it reads once, few, many or a size class.

J gene	D gene	V gene	clone size	CDR3 DNA	CDR3 protein
TRBJ2-7	TRBD1	TRBV2	many	TGTGCCAGCAGAAGGGACAGGGTTTACGAGCAGTACTTC	CASRRDRVYEQYF
TRBJ1-1	NA	TRBV6-5	many	TGTGCCAGCAGTTACTCGAGGGCTGGGACGGGGACTGAAGCTTTCTTT	CASSYSRAGTGTEAFF
TRBJ2-7	NA	TRBV20-1	many	TGCAGTGCTAGATCACATACGGCCTACGAGCAGTACTTC	CSARSHTAYEQYF
TRBJ2-1	NA	TRBV7-2	many	TGTGCCAGCAGCTTATTTAGGGCAGGGAATGAGCAGTTCTTC	CASSLFRAGNEQFF
TRBJ1-2	NA	TRBV6-5	many	TGTGCCAGCAGAGCCGACACTACTAACTATGGCTACACCTTC	CASRADTTNYGYTF
TRBJ1-5	NA	TRBV20-1	NA	TGCAGTGCTTGGGGTGATAGCAATCAGCCCCAGCATTTT	CSAWGDSNQPQHF
TRBJ2-7	NA	TRBV14	NA	TGTGCCAGCAGCCAAGAGATAGGACAAGCCTACGAGCAGTACTTC	CASSQEIGQAYEQYF
TRBJ1-1	NA	TRBV20-1	few	TGCAGTGTTCCAGCGGGCCTCCTCCAAGAGACTGAAGCTTTCTTT	CSVPAGLLQETEAFF
TRBJ1-1	NA	TRBV12-3/TRBV12-4	many	TGTGCCAGCAATTTAATGGTTGACACTGAAGCTTTCTTT	CASNLMVDTEAFF
TRBJ1-4	NA	TRBV7-8	NA	TGTGCCAGCAGCGGACAGACACGCGCGAATGAAAAACTGTTTTTT	CASSGQTRANEKLFF